Shown below are 22 T cell receptor beta chains from a single sample sequenced in a study of blood T cells in healthy people across ages. For the second PCR, which ran for 7 to 11 cycles, a sample-barcoded 5' primer and a J-beta primer mix were used. Using its own MiXCR run on the 5' RACE reads, TCRdb lists one record per CDR3 protein. In the table there are 1.5 million to 2 million distinct CDR3 sequences, under 30% of which are singletons. Sequencing was done on a sample of blood. Receptors originate from a woman in her thirties in good health.

The gene calls are TRBV2 and TRBJ2-1; D is unresolved. The germline V and J ends were trimmed by 4 bases and 0 bases, with 10 bases remaining between them. Germline-derived CDR1 and CDR2 are SNHLY and FYNNEI. The CDR3 has 15 residues. CDR3 DNA sequence: TGTGCCAGCAGTGTAGCCCATAGCTCCTACAATGAGCAGTTCTTC. It translates to CASSVAHSSYNEQFF.

This chain joins TRBV6-6 and TRBJ2-1; 10 nucleotides agree with TRBD2. The V gene's germline CDR1 is MNHNY and CDR2 SVGAGI (reference sequence). The V segment lost 5 bases and the J segment 7 bases; nucleotides outside the gene matches: 8. This CDR3 is built from 15 residues. The CDR3 nucleotides are TGTGCCAGCAGTGCTAGCGGGAGAGGTGGGAATGAGCAGTTCTTC. It yields the protein CASSASGRGGNEQFF.

In its sample, this clonotype was seen a few times. The rearrangement joins TRBV2 to TRBJ2-5, with D tentatively TRBD2 (5 bases). Trimming took 2 bases from V and 0 from J, leaving 10 bases between them. Germline values: CDR1 SNHLY, CDR2 FYNNEI. This CDR3 is built from 15 residues. The CDR3 is CASSEYPGNQETQYF. CDR3 DNA sequence: TGTGCCAGCAGTGAATATCCGGGGAACCAAGAGACCCAGTACTTC.

This clonotype was recorded a few times. The chain combines TRBV20-1 with TRBJ2-5; D ambiguous. The end of the DNA is better explained by TRBJ2-7, so the J call may be wrong. This CDR3 is 12 amino acids long. Germline lookup yields CDR1 DFQATT and CDR2 SNEGSKA (reference sequence). CDR3 sequence: CSARDMTYEQYF. CDR3 sequence (DNA): TGCAGTGCTAGAGATATGACCTACGAGCAGTACTTC.

Only a few counts were recorded for this clonotype. This chain joins TRBV2 and TRBJ1-5; D gene uncertain. The V end was cut by 4 bases, the J end by 6 bases, with 10 bases between. The CDR3 has 13 residues. The germline CDR1 and CDR2 sequences are SNHLY and FYNNEI. As DNA, the CDR3 is TGTGCCAGCAGTGGGGAGAACGGTCAGCCCCAGCATTTT. This encodes CASSGENGQPQHF.

The chain has TRBV5-1 and TRBJ2-1; 7 bases match TRBD1. V lost 3 bases, J lost 6 bases, and 9 bases stayed unmatched. Per the germline V gene, CDR1 is SGHRS and CDR2 is YFSETQ. This CDR3 has 15 residues. The DNA of the CDR3 is TGCGCCAGCAGCTCGCTACAGGGGAACTTCAATGAGCAGTTCTTC. It yields the protein CASSSLQGNFNEQFF.

This clonotype was recorded a few times. At one end, the junction sequence differs from germline, possibly due to a read error. This chain links TRBV29-1 with TRBJ2-1, with a weak D call TRBD2 (5 bases). CDR1 and CDR2 from the germline V gene are SQVTM and ANQGSEA. The CDR3 is 14 amino acids. The CDR3 reads CSVPVERRYSEQFF. In DNA, the CDR3 is TGCAGCGTTCCCGTGGAGCGGAGATACAGTGAGCAGTTCTTC.

This sequence joins TRBV12-3 or TRBV12-4 and TRBJ2-1, with D unclear. V lost 2 bases, J lost 8 bases, and 16 bases lay in between. There are 15 residues in the CDR3. The CDR3 is CASSLKGKLRDEQFF. CDR3 bases: TGTGCCAGCAGTTTAAAGGGCAAATTAAGGGATGAGCAGTTCTTC.

The V gene is TRBV9, the J gene TRBJ1-1; no definite D call. CDR1 is SGDLS, CDR2 YYNGEE, per germline. With 3 bases removed from V and 2 bases from J, the gap between germline ends came to 14 bases. CDR3 size: 15 residues. As DNA, the CDR3 is TGTGCCAGCAGCGCACAAGCGGCGGGAAACACTGAAGCTTTCTTT. Protein sequence: CASSAQAAGNTEAFF. The full variable domain, rest sourced from reference TRBV9 and TRBJ1-1, is DSGVTQTPKHLITATGQRVTLRCSPRSGDLSVYWYQQSLDQGLQFLIQYYNGEERAKGNILERFSAQQFPDLHSELNLSSLELGDSALYFCASSAQAAGNTEAFFGQGTRLTVV.

The rearrangement links TRBV21-1 to TRBJ2-7; the table calls TRBD1, which could not be checked here. TRBV21-1 is shown as a pseudogene. The CDR3 extends over 15 amino acids. The CDR3 loop is CASSFGMYLAYEQYF. The CDR3 DNA reads TGTGCCAGCAGCTTCGGGATGTACTTGGCCTACGAGCAGTACTTC.

The chain carries TRBV14 and TRBJ2-7; TRBD2 aligns across 14 bases. V shed 6 bases and J 4 bases; nucleotides not matched to a gene: 11. Germline CDR1 SGHDN, CDR2 FVKESK. The CDR3 covers 17 residues. As DNA, the CDR3 is TGTGCCAGCAGTACCGGGACTAGCGGGAGCTTCTGGTACGAGCAGTACTTC. Its translation is CASSTGTSGSFWYEQYF.

The chain couples TRBV6-2 or TRBV6-3 to TRBJ1-2, with D uncertain. V lost 0 bases to trimming and J lost 8 bases, with 13 bases between them. Per germline, CDR1 MNHEY and CDR2 SVGEGT. CDR3 length: 14 amino acids. The CDR3 loop reads CASSYSPSRPGYTF. CDR3 bases: TGTGCCAGCAGTTACTCACCGAGCAGGCCCGGCTACACCTTC.

This clonotype turned up a few times. Written as DNA, the CDR3 is TGTGCCATCAGTGAGTTTCAGGAACAAACCACCCAGTACTTC. It is translated as CAISEFQEQTTQYF. The chain couples TRBV10-3 to TRBJ2-5; D gene ambiguous. This CDR3 has 14 amino acids. Trimming removed 1 base at V and 8 bases at J, with 14 bases between. In germline, CDR1 is ENHRY, CDR2 SYGVKD.

This clonotype showed up just a few times. The chain carries TRBV6-5 and TRBJ1-5; 7 nucleotides agree with TRBD1. With 6 bases clipped from V and 3 bases from J, the junction kept 8 bases outside the gene matches. The CDR3 runs to 15 residues. Germline values: CDR1 MNHEY, CDR2 SVGAGI. CDR3 amino acids: CASRQGSVPNQPQHF. The CDR3 DNA is TGTGCCAGCAGACAGGGGTCCGTCCCCAATCAGCCCCAGCATTTT.

In this sample, this clonotype turned up a few times. This chain uses TRBV28 with TRBJ1-1; D is perhaps TRBD1 (5 bases). Germline values: CDR1 MDHEN, CDR2 SYDVKM. V lost 6 bases, J lost 10 bases, and 12 bases lay in between. This CDR3 is 11 amino acids long. CDR3 protein: CASRLGHGAFF. The CDR3, as DNA: TGTGCCAGCAGACTTGGACATGGAGCTTTCTTT.

This clonotype has just a few counts. V gene TRBV6-5 combines with J gene TRBJ1-1; D uncertain. Trimming left V 0 bases short and J 5 bases short, with 7 bases between. The CDR3 is 13 amino acids. Germline V gene data show CDR1 as MNHEY and CDR2 as SVGAGI. The CDR3 bases are TGTGCCAGCAGTTACTCGATTGGGACTGAAGCTTTCTTT. It specifies CASSYSIGTEAFF.

This clonotype came up once. This chain links TRBV20-1 with TRBJ1-1; no definite D call. The germline V and J ends were trimmed by 5 bases and 7 bases, with 14 bases remaining between them. Germline CDR1 is DFQATT and CDR2 is SNEGSKA (reference sequence). This CDR3 region has 12 residues. The CDR3 spells CSAQFGSIEAFF. The CDR3 DNA sequence: TGCAGTGCTCAATTCGGGTCAATTGAAGCTTTCTTT.

This clonotype was picked up many times. The rearrangement joins TRBV5-1 to TRBJ2-1; possibly TRBD1 for D (6 bases). This CDR3 comprises 15 residues. Looked up from germline, CDR1 is SGHRS and CDR2 is YFSETQ. Trimming stripped 3 bases from V and 2 bases from J, with 12 bases between. The CDR3: CASSSSGTTYNEQFF. The CDR3 DNA reads TGCGCCAGCAGCTCTTCCGGGACAACCTACAATGAGCAGTTCTTC.

There are a few counts of this clonotype. V gene TRBV7-2 combines with J gene TRBJ2-3; no definite D call. The CDR3 extends over 15 amino acids. CDR1 SGHTA and CDR2 FQGNSA come from the germline V gene. Trimming took 3 bases from V and 0 from J, leaving 10 bases between them. The CDR3 DNA reads TGTGCCAGCAGCTTCCGGGCCTCTAGCACAGATACGCAGTATTTT. Protein sequence: CASSFRASSTDTQYF.

The table lists this clonotype with a few counts. Germline is not matched at one junction end, which may reflect a read error. The rearrangement uses TRBV7-9 and TRBJ2-1; D is perhaps TRBD2 (5 bases). Germline V lookup: CDR1 SEHNR, CDR2 FQNEAQ (reference sequence). The CDR3 totals 14 residues. Written as DNA, the CDR3 is TGTGTCAGCAGCTTAGACCCCGGACTCAATGAGCAGTTCTTC. This translates into CVSSLDPGLNEQFF.

This clonotype was seen more than once but under ten times. The gene calls are TRBV3-1 and TRBJ2-7; maybe TRBD1 (6 bases). Germline V gene lookup returns CDR1 LGHDT and CDR2 YNNKEL (reference sequence). V lost 2 bases and J 5 bases, leaving 10 bases between the germline ends. The CDR3 is 13 amino acids. DNA of the CDR3: TGTGCCAGCAGCCAACACCCAGGGGACGAGCAGTACTTC. Its translation: CASSQHPGDEQYF.

This clonotype showed up just once. This may arise from a read error, as a much more abundant clone is one base away. This chain connects TRBV4-1 to TRBJ2-5; D possibly corresponds to TRBD1 (5 bases). The J call may not be correct, given that the DNA end is closer to TRBJ2-1. Germline V gene data show CDR1 as MGHRA and CDR2 as YSYEKL. This CDR3 is built from 15 residues. The CDR3 sequence is CASSQDGAWQETQFF. The CDR3 DNA reads TGCGCCAGCAGCCAAGATGGGGCGTGGCAAGAGACCCAGTTCTTC.